The rows below give T cell receptor beta chains drawn from one sample of a study of cytomegalovirus exposure and HLA in healthy donors. TCRdb's table, derived via immunoSEQ multiplex PCR, lists solely in-frame clones and lacks some. Its clone listing holds approximately 140,000 clones. Sample: PBMCs. The receptors stem from a middle-aged man in good health and CMV-seronegative. The CDR3 runs from the conserved cysteine through the conserved F or W. A D gene is named only where the DNA matches it firmly.

d_call,v_call,j_call,cdr3_aa,cdr3_nt
TRBD1,TRBV7-8,TRBJ1-5,CASSSTGGYSNQPQHF,TGTGCCAGCAGCTCGACAGGGGGCTACAGCAATCAGCCCCAGCATTTT
.,TRBV5-1,TRBJ2-7,CASSPRQDRGYEQYF,TGCGCCAGCAGCCCCAGACAGGATAGGGGCTACGAGCAGTACTTC
.,TRBV4-1,TRBJ1-5,CASSLLPDSSVQPQHF,TGCGCCAGCAGCCTCCTCCCGGACAGTTCGGTTCAGCCCCAGCATTTT
.,TRBV4-1,TRBJ2-6,CASSQDRVGANVLTF,TGCGCCAGCAGCCAAGATCGGGTCGGGGCCAACGTCCTGACTTTC
.,TRBV6-6,TRBJ1-5,CASSPDSNQPQHF,TGTGCCAGCAGCCCGGACAGTAATCAGCCCCAGCATTTT
.,TRBV11-2,TRBJ2-5,CASSPRQAEGTQYF,TGTGCCAGCAGCCCACGACAGGCTGAAGGGACCCAGTACTTC
TRBD1,TRBV7-9,TRBJ1-2,CASSSRQGQDYGYTF,TGTGCCAGCAGCTCGAGACAGGGGCAGGACTATGGCTACACCTTC
TRBD2,TRBV27,TRBJ2-3,CASSLLLAGADTQYF,TGTGCCAGCAGTTTACTGCTAGCGGGGGCAGATACGCAGTATTTT
TRBD1,TRBV11-3,TRBJ2-7,CASSPRTGDEQYF,TGTGCCAGCAGCCCGCGGACAGGGGACGAGCAGTACTTC
TRBD2,TRBV5-1,TRBJ2-7,CASSSGQLSGGAHEQYF,TGCGCCAGCAGCTCTGGGCAGTTGAGCGGGGGGGCCCACGAGCAGTACTTC
TRBD2,TRBV7-3,TRBJ2-1,CASSLWEGYNEQFF,TGTGCCAGCAGCTTATGGGAGGGCTACAATGAGCAGTTCTTC
TRBD2,TRBV19,TRBJ2-5,CASSSSGALLLQETQYF,TGTGCCAGTAGTTCTAGCGGGGCCCTCTTACTCCAAGAGACCCAGTACTTC
.,TRBV29-1,TRBJ1-3,CSGAGLPSGNTIYF,TGCAGCGGGGCAGGGTTGCCCTCTGGAAACACCATATATTTT
.,TRBV4-2,TRBJ1-5,CASSLRKGDSNQPQHF,TGTGCCAGCAGCCTCAGGAAAGGGGATAGCAATCAGCCCCAGCATTTT
.,TRBV9,TRBJ1-2,CASSQGHFYGYTF,TGTGCCAGCAGCCAAGGACATTTCTATGGCTACACCTTC
TRBD2,TRBV7-8,TRBJ2-7,CASSHFGPSGTYEQYF,TGTGCCAGCAGCCATTTCGGTCCTAGCGGGACCTACGAGCAGTACTTC
TRBD2,TRBV27,TRBJ2-5,CASSSLAGGQQETQYF,TGTGCCAGCAGTTCCTTAGCGGGGGGTCAACAAGAGACCCAGTACTTC
TRBD1,TRBV5-1,TRBJ1-2,CASSPVLGQGSGGYTF,TGCGCCAGCAGCCCCGTTCTCGGACAGGGTAGTGGCGGCTACACCTTC